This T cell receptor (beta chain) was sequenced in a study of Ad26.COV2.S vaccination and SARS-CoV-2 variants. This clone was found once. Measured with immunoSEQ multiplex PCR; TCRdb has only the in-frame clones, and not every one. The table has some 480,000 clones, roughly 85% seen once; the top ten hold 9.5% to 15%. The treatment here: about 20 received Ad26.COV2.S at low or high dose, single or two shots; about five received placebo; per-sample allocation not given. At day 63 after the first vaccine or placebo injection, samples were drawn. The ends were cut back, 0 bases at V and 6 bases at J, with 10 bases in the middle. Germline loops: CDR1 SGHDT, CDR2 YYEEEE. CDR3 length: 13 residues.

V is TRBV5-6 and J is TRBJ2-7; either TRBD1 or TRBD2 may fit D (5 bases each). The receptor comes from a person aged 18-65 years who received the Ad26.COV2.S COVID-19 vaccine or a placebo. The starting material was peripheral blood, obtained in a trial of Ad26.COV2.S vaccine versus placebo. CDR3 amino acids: CASSLGGVGEQYF. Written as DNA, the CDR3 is TGTGCCAGCAGCTTGGGAGGGGTAGGCGAGCAGTACTTC.